Below are 29 T cell receptor beta chains sequenced from a single sample in a study of early T cells in non-severe SARS-CoV-2 infection. TCRdb passed the 5' RACE reads through MiXCR, listing each CDR3 protein once. The sample holds approximately 19,000 distinct CDR3 sequences, under 7.5% seen once. Sequenced: whole blood. The receptors stem from an adult who was a healthcare worker with PCR-confirmed SARS-CoV-2 infection or an uninfected control (not recorded which).

At least ten counts were recorded for this clonotype. The rearrangement uses TRBV5-1 and TRBJ2-7; TRBD2 matches at 14 bases. The CDR3 is made up of 16 amino acids. Germline lookup yields CDR1 SGHRS and CDR2 YFSETQ. Trimming took 0 bases from V and 5 from J; bases not matched to a gene: 4. The CDR3 bases are TGCGCCAGCAGCTTGGAGGGACTAGCGGGAGTGAACGAGCAGTACTTC. Translated: CASSLEGLAGVNEQYF.

The sample holds many counts of this clonotype. The chain employs TRBV27 and TRBJ2-5; D not certain. Germline V gives CDR1 MNHEY, CDR2 SMNVEV (reference sequence). The CDR3 totals 9 residues. Trimming removed 7 bases at V and 6 bases at J, with 3 bases between. The CDR3 bases are TGTGCCAGCACGAAGACCCAGTACTTC. Its protein is CASTKTQYF.

This clonotype qualifies as medium-sized. J is TRBJ2-3 and V is TRBV28; D unresolved. The CDR3 is 13 residues long. The V end lost 7 bases, the J end lost 2 bases, and 10 bases lay between the germline ends. Germline V gene lookup returns CDR1 MDHEN and CDR2 SYDVKM. CDR3 loop: CASKGRNTDTQYF. The CDR3 nucleotides read TGTGCCAGCAAGGGCAGAAACACAGATACGCAGTATTTT.

This clonotype was recorded many times. J is TRBJ1-1 and V is TRBV7-2; D might be TRBD1 (6 bases). Germline V CDR1 and CDR2: SGHTA, FQGNSA. This CDR3 contains 14 residues. V lost 4 bases, J lost 2 bases, and 11 bases lay in between. The chain's CDR3 is CASSWGRGNTEAFF. The CDR3 DNA reads TGTGCCAGCAGCTGGGGCAGGGGAAACACTGAAGCTTTCTTT.

This rearrangement joins TRBV12-3 or TRBV12-4 to TRBJ2-3, with D maybe TRBD1 (6 bases). The CDR3 has 19 amino acids. The germline V and J ends were trimmed by 9 bases and 0 bases, with 28 bases remaining between them. The CDR3 coding sequence is TGTGCCAGTAGGGGTTTTCCTTTGGACAGAGATTATAGCACAGATACGCAGTATTTT. This sequence encodes CASRGFPLDRDYSTDTQYF.

This clonotype was picked up a small number of times. The genes are TRBV20-1 and TRBJ2-7; maybe TRBD1 (6 bases). Trimming left V 2 bases short and J 3 bases short, with 8 bases between. The CDR3 loop spans 12 amino acids. The germline CDR1 and CDR2 sequences are DFQATT and SNEGSKA (reference sequence). The CDR3 sequence: CSARPDSYEQYF. The CDR3 DNA sequence: TGCAGTGCTAGACCGGACAGCTACGAGCAGTACTTC.

The table lists this clonotype with a few counts. This sequence joins TRBV27 and TRBJ2-7; TRBD1 matches 7 bases. The CDR3 covers 15 residues. Germline loops: CDR1 MNHEY, CDR2 SMNVEV (reference sequence). The junction had 7 bases not matched to a gene; V was cut back by 3 bases and J by 2 bases. The CDR3 DNA reads as TGTGCCAGCAGTTTCTCGACAGGGACAGCCTACGAGCAGTACTTC. Translation gives CASSFSTGTAYEQYF.

This clonotype showed up many times. The chain couples TRBV18 to TRBJ2-1; D gene unclear. CDR1 KGHSH and CDR2 LQKENI come from the germline V gene. V was shortened by 2 bases and J by 7 bases, with 12 bases between the two germline ends. The length of the CDR3 is 14 residues. The CDR3: CASSPIVGWNEQFF. The CDR3 DNA sequence: TGTGCCAGCTCACCAATCGTGGGGTGGAATGAGCAGTTCTTC.

This clonotype came up many times. This rearrangement joins TRBV30 to TRBJ2-7; 8 nucleotides agree with TRBD1. The J segment lost 1 base and the V segment lost 2 bases, leaving 1 base of the junction unmatched. The CDR3 has 13 residues. Germline CDR1 reads GTSNPN; CDR2 reads SVGIG (reference sequence). The CDR3 region has the DNA TGTGCCTGGAGTACAGGGGGGTCCTACGAGCAGTACTTC. This translates into CAWSTGGSYEQYF.

The sample holds many counts of this clonotype. The chain uses TRBV7-9 and TRBJ2-5, with 8 bases identical to TRBD1. Germline V gene lookup returns CDR1 SEHNR and CDR2 FQNEAQ (reference sequence). This CDR3 region has 14 residues. With 2 bases clipped from V and 1 base from J, the junction kept 0 bases outside the gene matches. CDR3 sequence reads: CASSLTGGQETQYF. In nucleotides, the CDR3 is TGTGCCAGCAGCTTAACAGGGGGCCAAGAGACCCAGTACTTC.

The chain joins TRBV20-1 to TRBJ2-5; 9 nucleotides align to TRBD1. There are 15 residues in the CDR3. Germline V lookup: CDR1 DFQATT, CDR2 SNEGSKA (reference sequence). The ends lost 0 bases at V and 4 bases at J; junction bases unmatched: 6. The DNA of the CDR3 is TGCAGTGCTAGAGAGTCACAGGGGGCTCTAGAGACCCAGTACTTC. Translating it yields CSARESQGALETQYF.

This clonotype was observed many times. The V gene is TRBV29-1, the J gene TRBJ1-1, with no clear D. Germline assignment: CDR1 SQVTM and CDR2 ANQGSEA. V was clipped by 0 bases and J by 1 base, with 12 bases between them. This CDR3 is built from 15 residues. CDR3 sequence: CSVEEWGAGNTEAFF. The CDR3 DNA reads as TGCAGCGTTGAAGAGTGGGGAGCCGGGAACACTGAAGCTTTCTTT.

Many counts were recorded for this clonotype. The rearrangement links TRBV20-1 to TRBJ2-7; 13 bases match TRBD2. The CDR3 length is 14 residues. The trim removed 3 bases at V and 4 bases at J, leaving 3 bases unmatched. Germline V gene sequence: CDR1 DFQATT, CDR2 SNEGSKA (reference sequence). The DNA of the CDR3 is TGCAGTGCTAGGGGACTAGCGGGACAGTACGAGCAGTACTTC. Protein: CSARGLAGQYEQYF.

A few counts support this clonotype. The V call is TRBV7-3, the J call TRBJ2-2; 7 nucleotides match TRBD1. The germline CDR1 and CDR2 sequences are SGHTA and FQGTGA. The CDR3 is made up of 14 amino acids. V gave up 5 bases and J gave up 7 bases; unmatched junction bases: 7. CDR3 nucleotides: TGTGCCAGCAGCCCCAGACAGGGCTACGGGGAGCTGTTTTTT. It specifies CASSPRQGYGELFF. The whole variable domain, filled in from reference TRBV7-3 and TRBJ2-2, reads GAGVSQTPSNKVTEKGKYVELRCDPISGHTALYWYRQSLGQGPEFLIYFQGTGAADDSGLPNDRFFAVRPEGSVSTLKIQRTERGDSAVYLCASSPRQGYGELFFGEGSRLTVL.

This clonotype was seen many times. The rearrangement links TRBV2 to TRBJ2-1, with 14 bases lining up with TRBD2. Germline CDR1 and CDR2: SNHLY and FYNNEI. The CDR3 length is 15 residues. V lost 4 bases to trimming and J lost 7 bases; unmatched junction nucleotides: 3. CDR3 region: CASSGLAGGSNEQFF. The CDR3 bases are TGTGCCAGCAGTGGACTAGCGGGAGGGAGTAATGAGCAGTTCTTC.

At least ten counts were recorded for this clonotype. V usage is TRBV4-1 and J usage is TRBJ2-3, with D hard to call. V was shortened by 4 bases and J by 4 bases, with 9 bases between the two germline ends. CDR1 MGHRA and CDR2 YSYEKL come from the germline V gene. The CDR3 length is 13 residues. The chain's CDR3 is CASSPYLSDTQYF. CDR3 sequence (DNA): TGCGCCAGCAGCCCCTATTTGTCAGATACGCAGTATTTT.

There are many counts of this clonotype. The chain is built from TRBV10-3 and TRBJ2-1; 9 nucleotides line up with TRBD1. V lost 6 bases to trimming and J lost 5 bases; unmatched junction nucleotides: 5. Germline-derived CDR1 and CDR2 are ENHRY and SYGVKD. The CDR3 contains 14 residues. The CDR3 coding sequence is TGTGCCATCAGCACGGGACAGGGAAACAATGAGCAGTTCTTC. Encoded protein: CAISTGQGNNEQFF.

The sample holds many counts of this clonotype. The rearrangement joins TRBV28 to TRBJ2-3; 8 bases map to TRBD2. Looked up from germline, CDR1 is MDHEN and CDR2 is SYDVKM. The length of the CDR3 is 16 residues. After removal of 4 bases from V and 8 bases from J, the junction contained 14 bases not matched to a gene. This CDR3 reads CASSSPIAGKRSTQYF. The CDR3 nucleotides read TGTGCCAGCAGTTCCCCTATAGCGGGAAAGAGGAGTACGCAGTATTTT.

Within the sample, this clonotype is medium-sized. One end of the junction fails to match germline, which may point to a read error. This chain links TRBV5-1 with TRBJ2-5; D is unresolved. The germline CDR1 and CDR2 sequences are SGHRS and YFSETQ. CDR3 length: 11 residues. CDR3 coding DNA: TGCGCCAACAGCTTGGCTGAGACCCAGTACTTC. It codes for CANSLAETQYF. Full variable domain (rest looked up from reference TRBV5-1 and TRBJ2-5): KAGVTQTPRYLIKTRGQQVTLSCSPISGHRSVSWYQQTPGQGLQFLFEYFSETQRNKGNFPGRFSGRQFSNSRSEMNVSTLELGDSALYLCANSLAETQYFGPGTRLLVL.

By proportion, this clonotype is medium-sized. The chain recombines TRBV28 with TRBJ2-1; TRBD2 aligns across 9 bases. The ends lost 6 bases at V and 8 bases at J; junction bases unmatched: 8. This CDR3 comprises 14 residues. Germline lookup yields CDR1 MDHEN and CDR2 SYDVKM. The CDR3 region is CASSGGRARDEQFF. The CDR3 DNA reads as TGTGCCAGCAGCGGCGGGAGGGCCAGGGATGAGCAGTTCTTC.

This clonotype has a count of ten or more. The chain has TRBV20-1 and TRBJ2-3; D unclear. V lost 8 bases to trimming and J lost 6 bases, with 15 bases between them. Germline V lookup: CDR1 DFQATT, CDR2 SNEGSKA (reference sequence). This CDR3 spans 12 amino acids. CDR3 amino acids: CSWPWQRDTQYF. CDR3 DNA sequence: TGCAGTTGGCCGTGGCAGCGTGATACGCAGTATTTT.

This clonotype was observed many times. J is TRBJ2-1 and V is TRBV5-4; D possibly matches TRBD1 or TRBD2 (5 bases each). Germline V lookup: CDR1 SGHNT, CDR2 YYREEE (reference sequence). The CDR3 length is 11 residues. V was clipped by 2 bases and J by 10 bases, with 7 bases between them. The CDR3 DNA reads as TGTGCCAGCAGCTTCGGGGCCGAGCAGTTCTTC. Protein sequence: CASSFGAEQFF.

This clonotype was seen ten or more times. The V call is TRBV7-9, the J call TRBJ1-5; tentative D call: TRBD1 (5 bases). The germline V gene encodes CDR1 SEHNR and CDR2 FQNEAQ (reference sequence). The V gene lost 2 bases and the J gene lost 7 bases, with 9 bases spanning the gap. The CDR3 has 13 amino acids. CDR3 sequence: CASSLTGAQPQHF. The CDR3 bases are TGTGCCAGCAGCTTAACCGGGGCCCAGCCCCAGCATTTT.

There are a few counts of this clonotype. The chain combines TRBV11-2 with TRBJ2-6, with unresolved D. CDR1 and CDR2 (germline): SGHAT, FQNNGV. This CDR3 has 13 amino acids. The V and J ends lost 5 bases and 4 bases respectively, with 6 bases between them. The CDR3 loop is CASSVSGANVLTF. The CDR3 DNA sequence: TGTGCCAGCAGCGTGTCCGGGGCCAACGTCCTGACTTTC.

This clonotype has only a few counts. The chain combines TRBV24-1 with TRBJ2-5; D not resolved. V gave up 5 bases and J gave up 5 bases, with 11 bases separating them. Germline loops: CDR1 KGHDR, CDR2 SFDVKD. The CDR3 extends over 13 amino acids. The CDR3 nucleotides are TGTGCCACCAGTGCCTCCCACGTGGAGACCCAGTACTTC. Its translation: CATSASHVETQYF.

Judged by abundance, this clonotype is medium-sized. The chain couples TRBV12-3 or TRBV12-4 to TRBJ1-5; 7 nucleotides align to TRBD1. This CDR3 spans 17 amino acids. V was pared by 9 bases and J by 0 bases, with 14 bases of the junction left unmatched. As DNA, the CDR3 is TGTGCCAGTCGAAATGGGGACAGCAGTACTAGCAATCAGCCCCAGCATTTT. Its protein product is CASRNGDSSTSNQPQHF.

Within the sample, this clonotype is medium-sized (0.01 to 0.1%). This chain links TRBV10-3 with TRBJ1-2, with 7 bases that match TRBD1. Germline CDR1 is ENHRY and CDR2 is SYGVKD. The CDR3 is 14 residues long. V trimming: 2 bases; J trimming: 0 bases; junction bases outside the gene matches: 0. CDR3 in amino acids: CAISEQGANYGYTF. Here the CDR3 DNA reads TGTGCCATCAGTGAGCAGGGGGCTAACTATGGCTACACCTTC.

This clonotype was counted at least ten times. The V call is TRBV18, the J call TRBJ2-7; D is perhaps TRBD2 (6 bases). The CDR3 length is 14 residues. V was clipped by 2 bases and J by 7 bases, with 15 bases between them. Per germline, CDR1 KGHSH and CDR2 LQKENI. CDR3 sequence (DNA): TGTGCCAGCTCACCAATGGAGGGGCGTGGTGAGCAGTACTTC. It encodes CASSPMEGRGEQYF.

Ten or more counts support this clonotype. This chain links TRBV7-9 with TRBJ2-1, with D tentatively TRBD1 (6 bases). V dropped 0 bases and J dropped 6 bases, with 15 bases sitting between them. The germline gives CDR1 SEHNR, CDR2 FQNEAQ (reference sequence). The CDR3 is made up of 16 amino acids. CDR3 bases: TGTGCCAGCAGCTTAGCGAATACAGGGTGGGGCAATGAGCAGTTCTTC. It specifies CASSLANTGWGNEQFF.